The 9 T cell receptor beta chains below all came from one sample that was sequenced in a study of blood T cell repertoires in COVID-19 (dated by TCRdb to between 2020 and 2021). The receptor library was made with the immunoSEQ multiplex PCR assay. Imported from immuneACCESS, the table was reduced by TCRdb to in-frame sequences with V and J called. These copies leave out some clones; in studies compared against another copy, an unresolved V gene accounts for under half, and the cause of the remainder is not known. The sample contains a few hundred thousand clones, around 90% of them found a single time. The top ten hold under 9% of the sample. The sequenced material came from peripheral blood. The receptors shown here come from a woman between 65 and 79 years old with active or convalescent COVID-19.

The table lists this clone with a few counts. The chain employs TRBV7-2 and TRBJ1-3; 9 positions match TRBD1. The trim removed 2 bases at V and 6 bases at J, leaving 8 bases unmatched. The CDR3 spans 16 residues. The V gene's germline CDR1 is SGHTA and CDR2 FQGNSA. The CDR3 nucleotides are TGTGCCAGCAGCTTAATACAGGGGGCGTTGGCAAACACCATATATTTT. It translates to CASSLIQGALANTIYF.

Here the CDR3 DNA reads TGTGCCAGCGGGGGCCCGATTTTAAACACCGGGGAGCTGTTTTTT. As protein: CASGGPILNTGELFF. The rearrangement joins TRBV6-6 to TRBJ2-2, with D tentatively TRBD1 (6 bases). Germline CDR1 and CDR2: MNHNY and SVGAGI (reference sequence). The length of the CDR3 is 15 residues. The V end was cut by 8 bases, the J end by 2 bases, with 15 bases between.

The J gene is TRBJ2-5, the V gene TRBV7-6, with 9 bases identical to TRBD2. V dropped 2 bases and J dropped 5; count of bases not matched to a gene: 27. This CDR3 region has 22 residues. Germline V CDR1 and CDR2: SGHVS, FNYEAQ. The CDR3 bases are TGTGCCAGCAGCTTATTAGCTGGGACGTCCAGATACCCTAGCGGGATAGTTGAGACCCAGTACTTC. Translated, it gives CASSLLAGTSRYPSGIVETQYF.

This chain joins TRBV7-2 and TRBJ1-2; perhaps TRBD1 as D (5 bases). Germline-derived CDR1 and CDR2 are SGHTA and FQGNSA. The CDR3 is 13 amino acids. V was cut by 3 bases and J by 5 bases, with 10 bases left in between. The CDR3 DNA reads as TGTGCCAGCAGCTTGCAGGGTAGTTATGGCTACACCTTC. Protein product: CASSLQGSYGYTF. The whole variable domain, remainder taken from reference TRBV7-2 and TRBJ1-2, is GAGVSQSPSNKVTEKGKDVELRCDPISGHTALYWYRQSLGQGLEFLIYFQGNSAPDKSGLPSDRFSAERTGGSVSTLTIQRTQQEDSAVYLCASSLQGSYGYTFGSGTRLTVV.

The chain links TRBV10-3 to TRBJ1-5; 11 nucleotides align to TRBD1. Germline V gene sequence: CDR1 ENHRY, CDR2 SYGVKD. Trimming removed 2 bases from V and 5 bases from J; junction bases left unmatched: 5. This CDR3 is 16 amino acids long. The CDR3 bases are TGTGCCATCAGTGAGGCCGGGACAGGGGGGGATCAGCCCCAGCATTTT. Protein: CAISEAGTGGDQPQHF.

The chain uses TRBV6-5 and TRBJ1-2; 9 bases fit TRBD1. The CDR3 totals 14 residues. Looked up from germline, CDR1 is MNHEY and CDR2 is SVGAGI. V lost 4 bases, J lost 2 bases, and 2 bases stayed unmatched. CDR3: CASSLGQGNYGYTF. CDR3 in DNA: TGTGCCAGCAGTTTGGGACAGGGAAACTATGGCTACACCTTC.

CDR3 nucleotides: TGCGCCAGCAGCTTGTACCTCAGGGGCTCGCTTAATTCACCCCTCCACTTT. Translation gives CASSLYLRGSLNSPLHF. This chain uses TRBV5-1 with TRBJ1-6; weak D call: TRBD1 (6 bases). Trimming removed 1 base from V and 6 bases from J, with 17 bases in between. The CDR3 contains 17 residues. The V gene's germline CDR1 is SGHRS and CDR2 YFSETQ.

This chain links TRBV10-3 with TRBJ1-3, with 8 positions matching TRBD1. V gave up 11 bases and J gave up 0 bases; unmatched junction bases: 21. The CDR3 sequence is 19 residues long. Germline values: CDR1 ENHRY, CDR2 SYGVKD. CDR3 sequence (DNA): TGTGCCGCCTCCGGCTCGGGGACAGGCTTCGTTGGCTCTGGAAACACCATATATTTT. This gives the protein CAASGSGTGFVGSGNTIYF.

Worth noting for this clone: The identical CDR3 is also encoded by other nucleotide sequences in the sample. The chain uses TRBV19 and TRBJ1-5; D gene uncertain. Trimming left V 7 bases short and J 0 bases short, with 10 bases between. This CDR3 region has 14 residues. Germline assignment: CDR1 LNHDA and CDR2 SQIVND (reference sequence). CDR3 region: CASTGSYSNQPQHF. The CDR3 DNA follows: TGTGCCAGTACCGGGTCCTATAGCAATCAGCCCCAGCATTTT.